This TCR beta chain stems from a study of T cells in Graves' hyperthyroidism and ophthalmopathy. General study findings and limits: A median approximately 6.5 months before onset, the model predicted ophthalmopathy.

Amplified TCR beta CDR3 regions derived from RNA transcripts. Carried out on the TCR CDR3, a first-round RT-PCR used the HTBI primer set. TCRdb used MiXCR to reprocess the multiplex PCR reads, holding one entry per CDR3 protein. The repertoire holds about 410,000 distinct CDR3 sequences, with approximately 14% as singletons. The CDR3 contains 12 residues. Germline V CDR1 and CDR2: DFQATT, SNEGSKA (reference sequence). Trimming left V 5 bases short and J 9 bases short, with 14 bases between. Regarding this clonotype: What it binds is unknown.

The sample was blood. The clonotype comes from a young man with Graves' ophthalmopathy. V and J are TRBV20-1 and TRBJ2-1, with D tentatively TRBD1 (5 bases). Here the CDR3 DNA reads TGCAGTGCTCTTTCAGGGTTCCGTGAGCAGTTCTTC. It codes for CSALSGFREQFF.